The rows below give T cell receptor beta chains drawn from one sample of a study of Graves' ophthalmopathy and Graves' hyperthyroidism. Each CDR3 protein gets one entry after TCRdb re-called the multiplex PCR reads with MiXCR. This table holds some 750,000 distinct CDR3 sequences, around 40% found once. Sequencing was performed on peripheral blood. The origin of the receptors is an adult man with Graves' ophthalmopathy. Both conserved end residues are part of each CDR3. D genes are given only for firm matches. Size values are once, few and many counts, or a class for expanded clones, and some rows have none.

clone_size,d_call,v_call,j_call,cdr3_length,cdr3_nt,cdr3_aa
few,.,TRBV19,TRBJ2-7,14,TGTGCCTTCCTGGGATGGGAATCCCCTTACGAGCAGTACTTC,CAFLGWESPYEQYF
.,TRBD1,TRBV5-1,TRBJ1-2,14,TGCGCCAGCAGAGGGACAGAGGGTAACTATGGCTACACCTTC,CASRGTEGNYGYTF
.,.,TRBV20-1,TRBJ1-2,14,TGCAGTGCTAGAGATGCGGCAAGGATGCAAGGCTACACCTTC,CSARDAARMQGYTF
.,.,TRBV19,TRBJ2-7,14,TGTGCCAGTAGTCTCGATTACAGCTCCTACGAGCAGTACTTC,CASSLDYSSYEQYF
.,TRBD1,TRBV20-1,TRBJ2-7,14,TGCAGTGCTAGAGATGTGGACAGGGTCTACGAGCAGTACTTC,CSARDVDRVYEQYF
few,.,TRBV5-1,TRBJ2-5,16,TGCGCCAGCAGCTTGGGTGGTAGCGGACTCCAAGAGACCCAGTACTTC,CASSLGGSGLQETQYF
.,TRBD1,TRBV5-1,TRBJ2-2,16,TGCGCCAGCAGCTCCACCGGGACAGCGAACACCGGGGAGCTGTTTTTT,CASSSTGTANTGELFF
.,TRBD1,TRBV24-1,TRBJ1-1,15,TGTGCCACCAGTGGGACGGGACAGAAGACCACTGAAGCTTTCTTT,CATSGTGQKTTEAFF
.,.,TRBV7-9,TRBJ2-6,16,TGTGCCAGCAGACCCACTTTCGGGGTTGGGGCCAACGCCCTGACTTTC,CASRPTFGVGANALTF
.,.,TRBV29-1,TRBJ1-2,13,TGCAGCGTTGCGGGGGCCACTAACTATGGCTACACCTTC,CSVAGATNYGYTF
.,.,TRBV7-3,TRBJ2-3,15,TGTGCCAGCAGCTTAACAGGGGCGCGGGCAGATACGCAGTATTTT,CASSLTGARADTQYF
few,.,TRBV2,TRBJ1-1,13,TGTGCCAGCAGTGAAGGGGGGTACACTGAAGCTTTCTTT,CASSEGGYTEAFF
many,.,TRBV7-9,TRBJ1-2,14,TGTGCCAGCAGCTTAGGGGACGGGCCCTATGGCTACACCTTC,CASSLGDGPYGYTF
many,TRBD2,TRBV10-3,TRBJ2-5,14,TGTGCCATCAGTGAGCCTAGCGGGGGTCCGACCCAGTACTTC,CAISEPSGGPTQYF
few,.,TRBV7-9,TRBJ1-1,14,TGTGCCAGCAGCTTGGATTTGAGGGGCACTGAAGCTTTCTTT,CASSLDLRGTEAFF
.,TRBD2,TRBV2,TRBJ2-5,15,TGTGCCAGCAGTAACACTAGCGGGCGACAAGAGACCCAGTACTTC,CASSNTSGRQETQYF
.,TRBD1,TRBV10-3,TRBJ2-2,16,TGTGCCATCAGTAGGACAGGGACCTCCAACCCCGGGGAGCTGTTTTTT,CAISRTGTSNPGELFF
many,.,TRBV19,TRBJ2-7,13,TGTGCCAGTAGGGGACTCTACAGCAACGAGCAGTACTTC,CASRGLYSNEQYF
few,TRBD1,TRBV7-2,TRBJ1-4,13,TGTGCCAGCAGCTTAGAGCCAGGGGGAAAACTGTTTTTT,CASSLEPGGKLFF
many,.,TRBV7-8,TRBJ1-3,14,TGTGCCAGCAGCTTAGGGGGGTGGGGAAACACCATATATTTT,CASSLGGWGNTIYF
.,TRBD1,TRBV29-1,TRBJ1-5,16,TGCAGCGTTGGCGGACAGGGGGCGCGTGGAAATCAGCCCCAGCATTTT,CSVGGQGARGNQPQHF
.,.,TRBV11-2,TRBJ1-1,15,TGTGCCGGCAGCCCCATAACAGGGTCGGGCACTGAAGCTTTCTTT,CAGSPITGSGTEAFF
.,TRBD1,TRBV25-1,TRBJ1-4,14,TGTGCCAGCAGTGAACGGGACAGGGACGAAAAACTGTTTTTT,CASSERDRDEKLFF